Following are 10 T cell receptor beta chains from one sample sequenced in a study of STAT5B mutations in CD4+ large granular lymphocyte leukemia. The protocol was immunoSEQ multiplex PCR, while the TCRdb copy is restricted to in-frame clones and leaves out a portion. The table includes 30,000 to 40,000 clones, around 89% detected once. The sequenced sample was CD4+ T cells from blood buffy coats. The receptor set was obtained from a human donor in good health.

This chain joins TRBV9 and TRBJ2-1, with unresolved D. Per the germline V gene, CDR1 is SGDLS and CDR2 is YYNGEE. The CDR3 is 15 residues long. V lost 0 bases, J lost 7 bases, and 14 bases lay in between. The CDR3 coding sequence is TGTGCCAGCAGCGTAGATCTGGGCGGTTGGAATGAGCAGTTCTTC. This codes for CASSVDLGGWNEQFF.

The chain uses TRBV7-8 and TRBJ2-7; 9 positions agree with TRBD1. CDR1 is SGHVS, CDR2 FQNEAQ, per germline. J gave up 4 bases and V 5 bases, and 18 bases lay outside the gene matches. The CDR3 has 18 amino acids. CDR3 in DNA: TGTGCCAGCAGCAAAGGGGTTAGAGGGACAGGGAAATCGTACGAGCAGTACTTC. It is translated as CASSKGVRGTGKSYEQYF. The full variable domain, completed using reference TRBV7-8 and TRBJ2-7, is GAGVSQSPRYKVAKRGQDVALRCDPISGHVSLFWYQQALGQGPEFLTYFQNEAQLDKSGLPSDRFFAERPEGSVSTLKIQRTQQEDSAVYLCASSKGVRGTGKSYEQYFGPGTRLTVT.

The rearrangement joins TRBV5-1 to TRBJ2-1; 7 positions match TRBD2. With V trimmed by 2 bases and J by 4 bases, 12 bases remained unmatched. CDR1 SGHRS and CDR2 YFSETQ come from the germline V gene. The CDR3 is 17 amino acids. CDR3 bases: TGCGCCAGCAGCTTCAATTCCCGCGCTAGCGGTTACAATGAGCAGTTCTTC. Translation: CASSFNSRASGYNEQFF.

The chain couples TRBV7-2 to TRBJ2-3; TRBD2 matches 10 bases. Germline CDR1 SGHTA, CDR2 FQGNSA. CDR3 length: 14 residues. Unmatched junction bases numbered 1, after V lost 3 bases and J lost 4 bases. The chain's CDR3 is CASSFSGGSDTQYF. The CDR3 DNA reads as TGTGCCAGCAGCTTTAGCGGGGGGTCAGATACGCAGTATTTT.

This chain links TRBV5-1 with TRBJ1-6; 7 bases are a match to TRBD1. The CDR3 is made up of 15 amino acids. Trimming took 0 bases from V and 7 from J; bases not matched to a gene: 4. Germline V gives CDR1 SGHRS, CDR2 YFSETQ. This CDR3 is CASSLDGTVNSPLHF. The CDR3 DNA reads TGCGCCAGCAGCTTGGATGGGACAGTAAATTCACCCCTCCACTTT. Looking up the rest from reference TRBV5-1 and TRBJ1-6 gives the full variable domain: KAGVTQTPRYLIKTRGQQVTLSCSPISGHRSVSWYQQTPGQGLQFLFEYFSETQRNKGNFPGRFSGRQFSNSRSEMNVSTLELGDSALYLCASSLDGTVNSPLHFGNGTRLTVT.

The chain recombines TRBV19 with TRBJ2-5, with 7 nucleotides matching TRBD1. The CDR3 runs 13 residues. V lost 7 bases, J lost 2 bases, and 4 bases stayed unmatched. Germline assignment: CDR1 LNHDA and CDR2 SQIVND (reference sequence). The CDR3 spells CASTLTGQETQYF. In nucleotides, the CDR3 is TGTGCCAGTACCCTGACAGGGCAAGAGACCCAGTACTTC.

This chain joins TRBV7-9 and TRBJ2-2; no clear D. The germline CDR1 and CDR2 sequences are SEHNR and FQNEAQ (reference sequence). Trimming stripped 1 base from V and 7 bases from J, with 4 bases between. The CDR3 is 12 amino acids. The CDR3, as DNA: TGTGCCAGCAGCTTAGAGGGCGGGGAGCTGTTTTTT. Protein product: CASSLEGGELFF.

V and J are TRBV19 and TRBJ2-7, with 8 nucleotides matching TRBD2. CDR1 and CDR2 (germline): LNHDA, SQIVND (reference sequence). The CDR3 spans 11 residues. The trim removed 5 bases at V and 6 bases at J, leaving 0 bases unmatched. CDR3 sequence reads: CASSGLAEQYF. The CDR3 region has the DNA TGTGCCAGTAGTGGACTAGCCGAGCAGTACTTC.

The rearrangement links TRBV6-6 to TRBJ1-6; D uncertain. Germline lookup yields CDR1 MNHNY and CDR2 SVGAGI (reference sequence). V lost 5 bases, J lost 13 bases, and 15 bases lay in between. The CDR3 loop spans 13 amino acids. In DNA form, the CDR3 reads TGTGCCAGCAGTGCCTCGACCGGGGTGCCCCTCCACTTT. Encoded protein: CASSASTGVPLHF.

This chain links TRBV19 with TRBJ1-2; D uncertain. The CDR3 is made up of 13 amino acids. Germline V lookup: CDR1 LNHDA, CDR2 SQIVND (reference sequence). Trimming shortened V by 3 bases and J by 0 bases, and 5 bases separated the two germline ends. CDR3 DNA sequence: TGTGCCAGTAGTATGGGCACTAACTATGGCTACACCTTC. Protein product: CASSMGTNYGYTF.